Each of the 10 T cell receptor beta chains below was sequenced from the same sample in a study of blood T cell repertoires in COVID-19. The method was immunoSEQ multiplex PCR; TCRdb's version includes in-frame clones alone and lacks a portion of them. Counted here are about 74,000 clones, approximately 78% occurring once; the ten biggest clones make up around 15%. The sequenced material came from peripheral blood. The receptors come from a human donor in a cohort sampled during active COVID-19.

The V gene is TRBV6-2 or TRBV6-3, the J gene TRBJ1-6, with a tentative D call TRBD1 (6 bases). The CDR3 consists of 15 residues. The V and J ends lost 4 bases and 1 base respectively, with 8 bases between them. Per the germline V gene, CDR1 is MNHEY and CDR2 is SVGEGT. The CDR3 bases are TGTGCCAGCAGTTCCGGACAGTCCTATAATTCACCCCTCCACTTT. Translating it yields CASSSGQSYNSPLHF.

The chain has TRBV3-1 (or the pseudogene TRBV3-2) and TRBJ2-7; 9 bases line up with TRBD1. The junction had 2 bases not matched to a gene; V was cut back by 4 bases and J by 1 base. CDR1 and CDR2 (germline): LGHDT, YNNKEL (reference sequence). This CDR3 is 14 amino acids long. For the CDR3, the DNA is TGTGCCAGCAGCCGTGGACAGGGGTCCTACGAGCAGTACTTC. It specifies CASSRGQGSYEQYF.

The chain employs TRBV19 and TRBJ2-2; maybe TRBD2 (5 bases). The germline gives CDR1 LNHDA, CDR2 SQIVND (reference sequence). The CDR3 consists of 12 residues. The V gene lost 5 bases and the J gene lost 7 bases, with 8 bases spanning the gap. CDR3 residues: CASSLGDGELFF. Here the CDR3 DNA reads TGTGCCAGTAGTTTGGGAGACGGGGAGCTGTTTTTT.

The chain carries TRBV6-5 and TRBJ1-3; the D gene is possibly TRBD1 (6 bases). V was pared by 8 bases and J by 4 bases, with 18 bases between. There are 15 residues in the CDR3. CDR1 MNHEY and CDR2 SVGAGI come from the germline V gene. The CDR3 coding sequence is TGTGCCAGCTCCCCGGGGGGGGCGCGAGGAAACACCATATATTTT. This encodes CASSPGGARGNTIYF.

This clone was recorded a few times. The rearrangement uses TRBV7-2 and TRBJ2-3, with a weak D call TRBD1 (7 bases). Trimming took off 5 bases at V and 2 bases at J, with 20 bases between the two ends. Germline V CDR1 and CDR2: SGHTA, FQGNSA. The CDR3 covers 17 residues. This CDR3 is CASSPHWGRGVTDTQYF. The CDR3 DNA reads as TGTGCCAGCAGCCCCCATTGGGGCAGGGGGGTCACAGATACGCAGTATTTT.

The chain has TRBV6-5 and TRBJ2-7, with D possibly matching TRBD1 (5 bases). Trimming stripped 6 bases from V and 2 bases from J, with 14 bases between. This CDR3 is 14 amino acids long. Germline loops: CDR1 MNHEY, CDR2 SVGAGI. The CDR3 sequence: CASSPDSDPYEQYF. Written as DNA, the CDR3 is TGTGCCAGCAGCCCCGACAGCGACCCCTACGAGCAGTACTTC.

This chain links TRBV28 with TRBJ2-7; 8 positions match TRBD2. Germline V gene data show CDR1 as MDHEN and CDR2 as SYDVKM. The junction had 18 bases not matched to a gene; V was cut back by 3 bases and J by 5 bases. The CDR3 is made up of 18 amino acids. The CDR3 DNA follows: TGTGCCAGCAGTTTCAGTAGCGGGCTCGGGACTAGTCTGAACGAGCAGTACTTC. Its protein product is CASSFSSGLGTSLNEQYF.

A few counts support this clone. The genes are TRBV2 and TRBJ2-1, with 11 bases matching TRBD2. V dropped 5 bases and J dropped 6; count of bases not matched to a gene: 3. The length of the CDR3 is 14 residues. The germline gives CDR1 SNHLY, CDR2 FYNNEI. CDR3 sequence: CASSPTSGANEQFF. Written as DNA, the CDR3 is TGTGCCAGCAGTCCGACTAGCGGGGCCAATGAGCAGTTCTTC.

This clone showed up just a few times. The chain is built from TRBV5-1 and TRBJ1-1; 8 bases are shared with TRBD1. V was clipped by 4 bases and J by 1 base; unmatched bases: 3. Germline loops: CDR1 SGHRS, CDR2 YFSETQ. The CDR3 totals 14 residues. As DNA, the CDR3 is TGCGCCAGCAGCGTGACAGGGGAGAACACTGAAGCTTTCTTT. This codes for CASSVTGENTEAFF.

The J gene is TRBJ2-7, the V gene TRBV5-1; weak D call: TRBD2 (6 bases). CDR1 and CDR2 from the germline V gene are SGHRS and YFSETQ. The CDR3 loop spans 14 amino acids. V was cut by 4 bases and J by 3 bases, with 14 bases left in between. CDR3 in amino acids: CASSQEGGLYEQYF. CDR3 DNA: TGCGCCAGCAGCCAGGAGGGCGGTCTCTACGAGCAGTACTTC.